The present TCR beta chain was sequenced within a study of identical twins. Study-wide findings and caveats: Some out-of-frame alpha sequences were shared by twins, and these showed excess low generation probability.

One entry per CDR3 protein, called by TCRdb with MiXCR from the 5' RACE reads. The sample records some 630,000 distinct CDR3 sequences, roughly 7.2% being singletons. Only a few counts were recorded for this clonotype. What it binds is not known. The CDR3 sequence is 14 residues long. Trimming removed 7 bases from V and 8 bases from J; junction bases left unmatched: 5. This sample also belongs to another study, concerning yellow fever vaccine responses in identical twins.

This sequence joins TRBV12-3 or TRBV12-4 and TRBJ2-1, with 13 nucleotides matching TRBD2. This clonotype originated in a woman aged 18-35 years in good health. Material for sequencing was PBMCs. CDR3 sequence reads: CASILAGGRYEQFF. The CDR3 coding sequence is TGTGCCAGCATACTAGCGGGAGGGAGGTATGAGCAGTTCTTC.